The 10 T cell receptor beta chains reported below all come from one sample, sequenced in a study of OX40 agonist ivuxolimab in advanced cancers. TCRdb's table, derived via immunoSEQ multiplex PCR, lists solely in-frame clones and lacks some. This sample carries about 77,000 clones, more than 65% of them seen once, and the ten largest clones take more than 3.5%. Source: CD4+ or CD8+ T cells sorted from blood, taken in a trial of the OX40 agonist ivuxolimab. These receptors were collected from an adult with an advanced solid tumor such as melanoma, head and neck, liver or kidney cancer.

Comments on this clone: A much larger clone differs from this one at a single base, so this may be a read error. The chain joins TRBV19 to TRBJ2-2, with TRBD2 as a possible D gene (8 bases). The CDR3 is made up of 18 amino acids. Germline V gene lookup returns CDR1 LNHDA and CDR2 SQIVND (reference sequence). V shed 1 base and J shed 0 bases, with 15 bases lying between them. CDR3 residues: CASSIGQGLETNTGELFF. DNA of the CDR3: TGTGCCAGTAGTATAGGACAGGGACTAGAAACGAACACCGGGGAGCTGTTTTTT.

This chain uses TRBV15 with TRBJ1-1, with 8 bases matching TRBD1. J was trimmed by 0 bases and V by 4 bases; bases with no gene match: 7. Germline-derived CDR1 and CDR2 are LNHNV and YYDKDF (reference sequence). The CDR3 runs to 16 residues. CDR3 nucleotide sequence: TGTGCCACCAGCAAAAGGACAGGGCCGATGAACACTGAAGCTTTCTTT. Protein product: CATSKRTGPMNTEAFF.

V usage is TRBV6-5 and J usage is TRBJ1-5; perhaps TRBD1 as D (5 bases). Trimming took 5 bases from V and 0 from J, leaving 11 bases between them. This CDR3 is 15 amino acids long. Per the germline V gene, CDR1 is MNHEY and CDR2 is SVGAGI. The CDR3 region has the DNA TGTGCCAGCAGTCCACAGGACTATAGCAATCAGCCCCAGCATTTT. This gives the protein CASSPQDYSNQPQHF.

V is TRBV27 and J is TRBJ2-2; 10 bases fit TRBD2. CDR1 and CDR2 from the germline V gene are MNHEY and SMNVEV (reference sequence). The CDR3 contains 18 residues. V lost 1 base, J lost 0 bases, and 5 bases stayed unmatched. The CDR3 region is CASSLFSGRHANTGELFF. The CDR3 bases are TGTGCCAGCAGTTTATTTAGCGGGAGGCACGCGAACACCGGGGAGCTGTTTTTT.

This sequence joins TRBV4-2 and TRBJ2-3; D uncertain. V lost 0 bases to trimming and J lost 3 bases, with 10 bases between them. The CDR3 has 15 residues. In germline, CDR1 is LGHNA, CDR2 YNFKEQ. DNA of the CDR3: TGTGCCAGCAGCCAAGAAGCGTACGGTACAGATACGCAGTATTTT. Encoded protein: CASSQEAYGTDTQYF.

The chain recombines TRBV28 with TRBJ2-3, with TRBD1 matching 8 bases. The V segment lost 8 bases and the J segment 3 bases; nucleotides outside the gene matches: 10. The germline V gene encodes CDR1 MDHEN and CDR2 SYDVKM. The CDR3 is 15 residues long. In DNA, the CDR3 is TGTGCCAGCCCGCCCAGCCAGGGGGCGACAGATACGCAGTATTTT. This sequence encodes CASPPSQGATDTQYF.

The rearrangement uses TRBV7-2 and TRBJ1-4; D might be TRBD1 (6 bases). Germline V gene lookup returns CDR1 SGHTA and CDR2 FQGNSA. The CDR3 covers 15 residues. V was pared by 2 bases and J by 5 bases, with 12 bases between. The CDR3 protein is CASSLYFRGNEKLFF. CDR3 coding DNA: TGTGCCAGCAGCTTATATTTTAGGGGGAATGAAAAACTGTTTTTT.

The DNA for the CDR3 is TGTGCCAGCAGGGATAGGCGCAATGAGCAGTTCTTC. Protein product: CASRDRRNEQFF. The gene calls are TRBV6-5 and TRBJ2-1; D is undetermined. Between the trimmed V and J ends, which lost 6 bases and 6 bases, there was a span of 9 bases. This CDR3 spans 12 amino acids. Germline CDR1 and CDR2: MNHEY and SVGAGI.

This rearrangement joins TRBV4-1 to TRBJ1-5; TRBD1 matches 8 bases. V lost 2 bases, J lost 7 bases, and 7 bases stayed unmatched. This CDR3 is built from 15 residues. Per the germline V gene, CDR1 is MGHRA and CDR2 is YSYEKL. Here the CDR3 reads CASSQPDRGYQPQHF. The CDR3, as DNA: TGCGCCAGCAGCCAACCTGACAGGGGATACCAGCCCCAGCATTTT.

This rearrangement joins TRBV19 to TRBJ2-7; D is undetermined. This CDR3 has 12 amino acids. Between the trimmed V and J ends, which lost 3 bases and 6 bases, there was a span of 9 bases. Germline lookup yields CDR1 LNHDA and CDR2 SQIVND (reference sequence). CDR3 loop: CASSIEASEQYF. In nucleotides, the CDR3 is TGTGCCAGTAGTATTGAGGCGTCCGAGCAGTACTTC.